The 24 T cell receptor beta chains below come from one sample, sequenced in a study of shared clonotypes between healthy human individuals (TCRdb year 2020). Library preparation employed the immunoSEQ multiplex PCR assay. The table was pulled from immuneACCESS by TCRdb, which kept in-frame rearrangements only. Such tables lose some clones; where checked, under half of the loss comes from unresolved V genes, and the rest has no known cause. The sample records approximately 350,000 clones, around two thirds of which are singletons. Of the sample, 10% to 13% falls within the top ten clones. Sequencing was carried out using memory CD4+ T cells sorted from blood. Reading the label with the study, this specimen's cell subset or site is: CD45RA-negative fraction. The receptor source for this set is a man under 40 in good health.

The chain uses TRBV9 and TRBJ2-1; 13 positions match TRBD2. CDR1 is SGDLS, CDR2 YYNGEE, per germline. With V trimmed by 4 bases and J by 4 bases, 11 bases remained unmatched. The CDR3 has 18 residues. CDR3 loop: CASSPRTSGRFRYNEQFF. CDR3 nucleotide sequence: TGTGCCAGCAGCCCAAGGACTAGCGGGAGATTTAGGTACAATGAGCAGTTCTTC.

This chain links TRBV2 with TRBJ2-1; 11 bases align to TRBD2. The CDR3 sequence is 16 residues long. CDR1 and CDR2 from the germline V gene are SNHLY and FYNNEI. V gave up 5 bases and J gave up 8 bases; unmatched junction bases: 11. This CDR3 is CASSPRLAGGFDEQFF. The CDR3 bases are TGTGCCAGCAGTCCTCGCCTAGCGGGAGGTTTCGATGAGCAGTTCTTC.

The sample holds one count of this clone. The rearrangement links TRBV19 to TRBJ1-1; TRBD1 might be the D (5 bases). The CDR3 length is 13 residues. Germline loops: CDR1 LNHDA, CDR2 SQIVND (reference sequence). Trimming pared 6 bases from V and 4 bases from J, leaving 12 bases between. This CDR3 is CASSLIQGTEAFF. The CDR3 DNA sequence: TGTGCCAGTAGCCTCATTCAGGGCACTGAAGCTTTCTTT. Combining the CDR3 with reference TRBV19 and TRBJ1-1 gives the whole variable domain DGGITQSPKYLFRKEGQNVTLSCEQNLNHDAMYWYRQDPGQGLRLIYYSQIVNDFQKGDIAEGYSVSREKKESFPLTVTSAQKNPTAFYLCASSLIQGTEAFFGQGTRLTVV.

The chain is built from TRBV5-1 and TRBJ2-7; the D call may be TRBD1 or TRBD2 (6 bases each). The germline V and J ends were trimmed by 6 bases and 2 bases, with 18 bases remaining between them. CDR1 SGHRS and CDR2 YFSETQ come from the germline V gene. This CDR3 has 15 residues. The CDR3 spells CASNLGAGKTYEQYF. As DNA, the CDR3 is TGCGCCAGCAATCTGGGGGCGGGGAAAACCTACGAGCAGTACTTC.

The V and J genes are TRBV6-6 and TRBJ2-5, with 12 nucleotides matching TRBD2. V shed 4 bases, J shed 5 bases, and the junction held 5 bases outside the gene matches. Germline V gene sequence: CDR1 MNHNY, CDR2 SVGAGI (reference sequence). This CDR3 comprises 15 residues. CDR3 amino acids: CASSSTSGSGETQYF. For the CDR3, the DNA is TGTGCCAGCAGTTCGACTAGCGGGAGTGGTGAGACCCAGTACTTC.

The CDR3 bases are TGTGCCAGCAGCTCCACCTCCGCTGGGGGAGTGCAGTACTTC. Translation gives CASSSTSAGGVQYF. The chain employs TRBV13 and TRBJ2-7; D assignment may be TRBD1 or TRBD2 (5 bases each). With 4 bases removed from V and 9 bases from J, the gap between germline ends came to 19 bases. The germline gives CDR1 PRHDT, CDR2 FYEKMQ (reference sequence). There are 14 residues in the CDR3.

This clone was seen a handful of times. V usage is TRBV2 and J usage is TRBJ2-3; unclear D gene. Trimming stripped 6 bases from V and 2 bases from J, with 12 bases between. Germline V gene data show CDR1 as SNHLY and CDR2 as FYNNEI. This CDR3 spans 14 amino acids. CDR3 DNA sequence: TGTGCCAGCAGCGGTGGGGTGGACACAGATACGCAGTATTTT. Protein: CASSGGVDTDTQYF.

This clone was recorded at least ten times. V gene TRBV7-9 combines with J gene TRBJ2-1; D unresolved. Germline assignment: CDR1 SEHNR and CDR2 FQNEAQ (reference sequence). This CDR3 is 13 amino acids long. Trimming shortened V by 4 bases and J by 4 bases, and 8 bases separated the two germline ends. The CDR3 DNA reads as TGTGCCAGCAGCTCAAACAGTTACAATGAGCAGTTCTTC. It yields the protein CASSSNSYNEQFF.

The chain joins TRBV19 to TRBJ2-2; 9 nucleotides agree with TRBD1. V dropped 8 bases and J dropped 3; count of bases not matched to a gene: 10. Germline V lookup: CDR1 LNHDA, CDR2 SQIVND (reference sequence). The CDR3 spans 16 residues. The CDR3 DNA follows: TGTGCCAGTCAAAGACCTAGGACAGGGGACACCGGGGAGCTGTTTTTT. Translated: CASQRPRTGDTGELFF.

The chain joins TRBV7-9 to TRBJ1-1; 7 positions agree with TRBD1. The length of the CDR3 is 15 residues. V lost 4 bases to trimming and J lost 3 bases; unmatched junction nucleotides: 8. Looked up from germline, CDR1 is SEHNR and CDR2 is FQNEAQ (reference sequence). CDR3 sequence: CASSSRGTGDTEAFF. The DNA for the CDR3 is TGTGCCAGCAGCTCCCGGGGTACAGGGGACACTGAAGCTTTCTTT. Drawing the rest from reference TRBV7-9 and TRBJ1-1, the complete variable domain is DTGVSQNPRHKITKRGQNVTFRCDPISEHNRLYWYRQTLGQGPEFLTYFQNEAQLEKSRLLSDRFSAERPKGSFSTLEIQRTEQGDSAMYLCASSSRGTGDTEAFFGQGTRLTVV.

The CDR3 here is CASSPEPENTGELFF. CDR3 bases: TGTGCCAGCAGCCCCGAACCAGAGAACACCGGGGAGCTGTTTTTT. The rearrangement joins TRBV5-4 to TRBJ2-2, with D hard to call. The CDR3 is 15 residues long. Trimming removed 4 bases at V and 1 base at J, with 11 bases between. CDR1 is SGHNT, CDR2 YYREEE, per germline (reference sequence).

The chain couples TRBV2 to TRBJ1-2, with a tentative D call TRBD1 (5 bases). Germline V lookup: CDR1 SNHLY, CDR2 FYNNEI. The length of the CDR3 is 13 residues. V dropped 2 bases and J dropped 4 bases, with 8 bases sitting between them. CDR3 residues: CASSEQGFYGYTF. The CDR3 DNA reads TGTGCCAGCAGTGAACAGGGATTCTATGGCTACACCTTC.

The chain links TRBV18 to TRBJ2-5; the D is unclear. The CDR3 length is 13 residues. Germline-derived CDR1 and CDR2 are KGHSH and LQKENI. Trimming shortened V by 3 bases and J by 4 bases, and 9 bases separated the two germline ends. The CDR3 DNA sequence: TGTGCCAGCTCACCCCGCGAACCAGAGACCCAGTACTTC. Translated, it gives CASSPREPETQYF.

This clone showed up just a few times. The chain has TRBV19 and TRBJ1-5; D is perhaps TRBD1 (5 bases). V was pared by 6 bases and J by 5 bases, with 20 bases between. The CDR3 length is 16 residues. Germline-derived CDR1 and CDR2 are LNHDA and SQIVND (reference sequence). The CDR3 nucleotides read TGTGCCAGTAGCGAAATGGGGCGGGGGGGATATCAGCCCCAGCATTTT. This encodes CASSEMGRGGYQPQHF.

The CDR3 coding sequence is TGTGCCAGCAGTTACAGAACAGGGGGCTACGAGCAGTACTTC. It is translated as CASSYRTGGYEQYF. The chain couples TRBV6-6 to TRBJ2-7, with 8 bases identical to TRBD1. The CDR3 loop spans 14 amino acids. The trim removed 2 bases at V and 3 bases at J, leaving 3 bases unmatched. Looked up from germline, CDR1 is MNHNY and CDR2 is SVGAGI (reference sequence).

This clone was detected many times. The sample holds other DNA sequences that translate to the same CDR3. V usage is TRBV2 and J usage is TRBJ1-5, with D possibly being TRBD1 (5 bases). This CDR3 is 13 amino acids long. Germline loops: CDR1 SNHLY, CDR2 FYNNEI. V lost 8 bases and J lost 5, with 13 bases in between. CDR3 amino acids: CASLRGEDQPQHF. The CDR3 bases are TGTGCCAGCCTTAGAGGGGAGGATCAGCCCCAGCATTTT. Supplemented by reference TRBV2 and TRBJ1-5, the full variable domain reads EPEVTQTPSHQVTQMGQEVILRCVPISNHLYFYWYRQILGQKVEFLVSFYNNEISEKSEIFDDQFSVERPDGSNFTLKIRSTKLEDSAMYFCASLRGEDQPQHFGDGTRLSIL.

This clone was picked up a small number of times. The CDR3 loop is CASSLGLAGGPSRETQYF. The CDR3 DNA is TGTGCCAGCAGTTTAGGACTAGCGGGAGGGCCCTCTAGAGAGACCCAGTACTTC. The V call is TRBV27, the J call TRBJ2-5; 15 positions match TRBD2. Trimming cost V 2 bases and J 4 bases; bases outside gene matches: 8. Germline values: CDR1 MNHEY, CDR2 SMNVEV (reference sequence). This CDR3 spans 18 amino acids.

The genes are TRBV6-6 and TRBJ2-1, with D unresolved. Germline CDR1 is MNHNY and CDR2 is SVGAGI (reference sequence). The length of the CDR3 is 10 residues. The V end lost 6 bases, the J end lost 7 bases, and 4 bases lay between the germline ends. CDR3: CASSSNEQFF. Written as DNA, the CDR3 is TGTGCCAGCAGCTCTAATGAGCAGTTCTTC.

This clone was seen a few times. The chain recombines TRBV2 with TRBJ2-7, with TRBD2 matching over 9 bases. J lost 6 bases, V lost 6 bases, and 6 bases had no gene match. This CDR3 region has 13 residues. Germline V gene data show CDR1 as SNHLY and CDR2 as FYNNEI. Here the CDR3 DNA reads TGTGCCAGCAGGGTAGCGGGAGAGGGCGAGCAGTACTTC. Protein: CASRVAGEGEQYF.

The rearrangement uses TRBV11-2 and TRBJ2-7; TRBD2 matches at 7 bases. The CDR3 is 17 amino acids. CDR1 is SGHAT and CDR2 is FQNNGV in the germline V gene. The V gene end was trimmed by 0 bases and the J gene end by 2 bases; junction bases not matched to a gene: 10. CDR3 loop: CASSLEGGTLSPYEQYF. In nucleotides, the CDR3 is TGTGCCAGCAGCTTAGAGGGAGGGACCCTTTCCCCCTACGAGCAGTACTTC. Full variable domain (remainder filled in from reference TRBV11-2 and TRBJ2-7): EAGVAQSPRYKIIEKRQSVAFWCNPISGHATLYWYQQILGQGPKLLIQFQNNGVVDDSQLPKDRFSAERLKGVDSTLKIQPAKLEDSAVYLCASSLEGGTLSPYEQYFGPGTRLTVT.

The chain couples TRBV11-2 to TRBJ2-7; maybe TRBD2 (6 bases). The CDR3 has 13 amino acids. Trimming pared 5 bases from V and 9 bases from J, leaving 17 bases between. The germline gives CDR1 SGHAT, CDR2 FQNNGV. The CDR3: CASSPQEGSGQYF. CDR3 in DNA: TGTGCCAGCAGCCCCCAGGAGGGCTCGGGGCAGTACTTC.

The genes are TRBV5-6 and TRBJ2-5; maybe TRBD2 (6 bases). Per the germline V gene, CDR1 is SGHDT and CDR2 is YYEEEE. This CDR3 contains 15 residues. Trimming removed 0 bases from V and 5 bases from J, with 14 bases in between. The CDR3 loop is CASSLGVGLLETQYF. The CDR3 bases are TGTGCCAGCAGCTTGGGGGTGGGACTTCTTGAGACCCAGTACTTC.

The chain combines TRBV4-3 with TRBJ1-1; 7 positions agree with TRBD1. Germline loops: CDR1 LGHNA, CDR2 YSLEER. The CDR3 is 15 residues long. After removal of 4 bases from V and 4 bases from J, the junction contained 9 bases not matched to a gene. The DNA of the CDR3 is TGCGCCAGCAGCCCCCACCAGGGGGTTCCCACTGAAGCTTTCTTT. Translating gives CASSPHQGVPTEAFF.

The chain uses TRBV10-2 and TRBJ2-7; TRBD1 matches 7 bases. Germline CDR1 is WSHSY and CDR2 is SAAADI. The CDR3 runs 14 residues. V trimming: 6 bases; J trimming: 1 base; junction bases outside the gene matches: 6. CDR3 loop: CASSDHRGSYEQYF. CDR3 in DNA: TGCGCCAGCAGCGACCACAGGGGATCCTACGAGCAGTACTTC.